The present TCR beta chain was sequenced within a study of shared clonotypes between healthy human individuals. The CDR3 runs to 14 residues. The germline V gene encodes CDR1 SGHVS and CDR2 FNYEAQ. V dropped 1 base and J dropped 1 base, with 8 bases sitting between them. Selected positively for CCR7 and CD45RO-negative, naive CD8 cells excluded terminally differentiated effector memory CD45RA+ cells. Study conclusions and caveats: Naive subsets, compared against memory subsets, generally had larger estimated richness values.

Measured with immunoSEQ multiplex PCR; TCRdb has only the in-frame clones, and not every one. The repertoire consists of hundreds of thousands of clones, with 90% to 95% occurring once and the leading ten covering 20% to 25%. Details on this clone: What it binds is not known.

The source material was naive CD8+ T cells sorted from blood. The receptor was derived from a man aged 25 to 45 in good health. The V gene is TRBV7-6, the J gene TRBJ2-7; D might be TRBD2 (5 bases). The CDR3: CASSLDPGSYEQYF. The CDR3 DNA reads TGTGCCAGCAGCTTAGACCCGGGGTCCTACGAGCAGTACTTC.